This T cell receptor beta chain was profiled in a study of patients and donors after allogeneic stem cell transplantation. Via MiXCR, TCRdb re-called the RT-PCR reads, giving one row per CDR3 protein. The sample has roughly 190,000 distinct CDR3 sequences; 41% are singletons. The CDR3 runs 15 residues. The germline V gene has CDR1 MNHEY and CDR2 SVGAGI. Germline trimming cut 7 bases from V and 3 bases from J; bases unmatched to any gene: 8. Source material: blood, either unsorted or a sorted T cell fraction (not recorded which). The source of this sequence is a human donor who was either an allogeneic HSCT recipient or a stem cell or donor lymphocyte infusion donor (not recorded which). It is not recorded whose cells these are; they may come from a transplant donor. This chain connects TRBV6-5 to TRBJ2-3; TRBD1 agrees at 9 bases. CDR3 region: CASTLDRGGTDTQYF. The CDR3 DNA follows: TGTGCCAGCACCCTGGACAGGGGCGGGACAGATACGCAGTATTTT.